The 3 T cell receptor beta chains reported below all come from one sample, sequenced in a study of cytomegalovirus exposure and HLA in healthy donors. The PCR contained 60 Vbeta and 13 Jbeta primers. Profiling relied on immunoSEQ multiplex PCR, and the TCRdb table lists in-frame clones only, not all of them. The sample shows 150,000 to 180,000 clones, approximately 81% of them seen only once. Sequencing was performed on PBMCs. The receptors stem from a man younger than 35 in good health and CMV-seronegative.

The gene calls are TRBV28 and TRBJ1-1; D unclear. The CDR3 is 12 residues long. Trimming took off 8 bases at V and 2 bases at J, with 9 bases between the two ends. From germline, CDR1 is MDHEN and CDR2 SYDVKM. For the CDR3, the DNA is TGTGCCAGCCGTGGGCCCAACACTGAAGCTTTCTTT. This encodes CASRGPNTEAFF.

The chain couples TRBV28 to TRBJ1-1; no clear D gene. Trimming left V 8 bases short and J 6 bases short, with 10 bases between. Germline CDR1 is MDHEN and CDR2 is SYDVKM. The CDR3 length is 11 residues. The CDR3 nucleotides read TGTGCCAGCGGGGAGAGGGCTGAAGCTTTCTTT. Translating gives CASGERAEAFF.

The chain couples TRBV27 to TRBJ2-7; TRBD1 matches 11 bases. Germline V gene sequence: CDR1 MNHEY, CDR2 SMNVEV (reference sequence). The CDR3 totals 16 residues. The V gene end was trimmed by 4 bases and the J gene end by 7 bases; junction bases not matched to a gene: 12. The CDR3 nucleotides read TGTGCCAGCAGTTCCCCGACCGGACAGGGGGCGCGGGAGCAGTACTTC. As protein: CASSSPTGQGAREQYF.